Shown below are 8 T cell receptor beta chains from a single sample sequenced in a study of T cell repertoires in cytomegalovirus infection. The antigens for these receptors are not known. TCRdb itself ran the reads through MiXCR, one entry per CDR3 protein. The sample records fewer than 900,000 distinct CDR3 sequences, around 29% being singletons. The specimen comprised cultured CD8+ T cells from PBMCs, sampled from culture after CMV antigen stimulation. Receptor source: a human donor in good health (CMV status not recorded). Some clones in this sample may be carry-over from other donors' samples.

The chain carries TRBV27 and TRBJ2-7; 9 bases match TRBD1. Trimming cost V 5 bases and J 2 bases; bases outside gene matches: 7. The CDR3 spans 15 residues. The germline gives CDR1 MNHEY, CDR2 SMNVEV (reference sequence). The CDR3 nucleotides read TGTGCCAGCAGTCTTACAGGGGGCCTTACCTACGAGCAGTACTTC. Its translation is CASSLTGGLTYEQYF.

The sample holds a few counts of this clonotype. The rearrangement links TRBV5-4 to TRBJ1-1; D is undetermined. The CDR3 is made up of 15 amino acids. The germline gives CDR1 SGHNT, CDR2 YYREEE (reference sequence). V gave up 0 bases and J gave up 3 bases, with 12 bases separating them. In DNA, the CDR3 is TGTGCCAGCAGCTTGGGTACCGGGGTTTACACTGAAGCTTTCTTT. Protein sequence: CASSLGTGVYTEAFF.

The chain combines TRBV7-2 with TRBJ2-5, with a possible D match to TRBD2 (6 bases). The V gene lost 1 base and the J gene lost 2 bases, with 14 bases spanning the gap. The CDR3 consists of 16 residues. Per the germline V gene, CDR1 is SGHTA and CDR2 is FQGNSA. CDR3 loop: CASSLGRARRQETQYF. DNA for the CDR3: TGTGCCAGCAGCTTAGGGAGGGCCAGAAGACAAGAGACCCAGTACTTC.

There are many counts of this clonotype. The DNA of the CDR3 is TGTGCCAGCAGCTTAGATCCAGCGGGTTACGGCGAAGACTCCTACAATGAGCAGTTCTTC. Its translation is CASSLDPAGYGEDSYNEQFF. This rearrangement joins TRBV7-8 to TRBJ2-1; D is perhaps TRBD2 (6 bases). Germline CDR1 is SGHVS and CDR2 is FQNEAQ. Trimming left V 1 base short and J 0 bases short, with 22 bases between. This CDR3 region has 20 residues.

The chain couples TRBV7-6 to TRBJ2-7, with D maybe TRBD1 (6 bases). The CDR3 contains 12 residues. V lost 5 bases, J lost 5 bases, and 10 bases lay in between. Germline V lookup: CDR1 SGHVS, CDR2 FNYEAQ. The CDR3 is CASSLQGHEQYV. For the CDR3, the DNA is TGTGCCAGCAGCCTTCAGGGGCACGAGCAGTACGTC.

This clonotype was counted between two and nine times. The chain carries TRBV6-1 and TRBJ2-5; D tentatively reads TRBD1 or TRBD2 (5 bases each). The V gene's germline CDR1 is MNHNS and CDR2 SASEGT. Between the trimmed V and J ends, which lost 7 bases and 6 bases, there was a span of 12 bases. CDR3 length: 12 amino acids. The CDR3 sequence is CASIGAVQTQYF. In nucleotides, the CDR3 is TGTGCCAGCATCGGGGCCGTTCAGACCCAGTACTTC.

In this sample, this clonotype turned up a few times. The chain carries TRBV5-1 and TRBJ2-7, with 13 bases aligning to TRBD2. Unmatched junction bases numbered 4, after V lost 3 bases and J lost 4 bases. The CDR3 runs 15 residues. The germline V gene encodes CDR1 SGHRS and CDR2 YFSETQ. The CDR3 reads CASSWTSGGGYEQYF. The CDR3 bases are TGCGCCAGCAGCTGGACTAGCGGGGGTGGATACGAGCAGTACTTC.

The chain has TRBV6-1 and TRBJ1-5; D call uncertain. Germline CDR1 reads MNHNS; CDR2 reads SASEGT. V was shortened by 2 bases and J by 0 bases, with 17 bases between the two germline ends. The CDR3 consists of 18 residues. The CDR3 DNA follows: TGTGCCAGCAGTGAATCGTTCGTAAGAGGCAATAGCAATCAGCCCCAGCATTTT. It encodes CASSESFVRGNSNQPQHF.